The 27 T cell receptor beta chains below were found in one sample sequenced in a study of T cell changes during pregnancy in multiple sclerosis. Method: immunoSEQ multiplex PCR; TCRdb's copy keeps in-frame clones and lacks some. The sample lists about 47,000 clones; 93% were seen once. The source material was peripheral blood, sampled in the second trimester of pregnancy. The receptors originated from a female donor with multiple sclerosis, enrolled in a pregnancy study.

The chain uses TRBV7-6 and TRBJ2-3; 7 bases match TRBD2. V lost 3 bases to trimming and J lost 0 bases; unmatched junction nucleotides: 18. From germline, CDR1 is SGHVS and CDR2 FNYEAQ. CDR3 size: 20 residues. The CDR3 sequence is CASSFLDGGRLAASTDTQYF. CDR3 DNA: TGTGCCAGCAGCTTCCTAGATGGGGGGAGACTAGCAGCTAGCACAGATACGCAGTATTTT.

This rearrangement joins TRBV10-2 to TRBJ2-3, with TRBD1 identical over 7 bases. The CDR3 loop spans 15 amino acids. Germline loops: CDR1 WSHSY, CDR2 SAAADI. J was trimmed by 0 bases and V by 10 bases; bases with no gene match: 10. CDR3 sequence reads: CANGPGQISTDTQYF. The CDR3 nucleotides read TGCGCCAACGGACCGGGACAGATTAGCACAGATACGCAGTATTTT.

The J gene is TRBJ1-2, the V gene TRBV28, with D possibly matching TRBD1 (6 bases). CDR3 size: 14 residues. Per the germline V gene, CDR1 is MDHEN and CDR2 is SYDVKM. Trimming removed 5 bases at V and 8 bases at J, with 18 bases between. The CDR3 nucleotides are TGTGCCAGCAGTCCAACAGGGTATCTCTCCGGCTACACCTTC. This sequence encodes CASSPTGYLSGYTF.

J is TRBJ1-1 and V is TRBV5-6, with 7 bases that match TRBD1. The CDR3 consists of 15 residues. CDR1 is SGHDT and CDR2 is YYEEEE in the germline V gene. V lost 3 bases and J lost 1; bases outside the gene matches: 6. For the CDR3, the DNA is TGTGCCAGCAGCTACATTGGGACAGAGAACACTGAAGCTTTCTTT. Its translation is CASSYIGTENTEAFF.

The rearrangement links TRBV5-5 to TRBJ1-2, with no clear D. Germline CDR1 and CDR2: SGHKS and YYEKEE (reference sequence). The CDR3 loop spans 15 amino acids. V was trimmed by 4 bases and J by 2 bases, leaving 15 bases between them. The CDR3, as DNA: TGTGCCAGCAGCCCCGGCCGCGGGCTAAACTATGGCTACACCTTC. This codes for CASSPGRGLNYGYTF.

The rearrangement joins TRBV5-5 to TRBJ2-1, with D perhaps TRBD2 (5 bases). Trimming took 4 bases from V and 5 from J, leaving 13 bases between them. Germline values: CDR1 SGHKS, CDR2 YYEKEE (reference sequence). This CDR3 spans 14 amino acids. The CDR3 protein is CASSPGRGDNEQFF. The CDR3 nucleotides read TGTGCCAGCAGCCCCGGACGGGGTGACAATGAGCAGTTCTTC.

In its sample, this clone was seen once. This chain connects TRBV7-2 to TRBJ1-2; a weak D match, TRBD1 (6 bases). Germline V gives CDR1 SGHTA, CDR2 FQGNSA. CDR3 length equals 15 residues. V lost 5 bases and J lost 6, with 19 bases in between. CDR3 nucleotide sequence: TGTGCCAGCAGCGGGACCGGGACATTTTTTCATGGCTACACCTTC. Translating gives CASSGTGTFFHGYTF.

The V call is TRBV19, the J call TRBJ1-1, with a tentative D call TRBD1 (6 bases). The V end was cut by 0 bases, the J end by 5 bases, with 16 bases between. Germline CDR1 LNHDA, CDR2 SQIVND (reference sequence). The length of the CDR3 is 16 residues. In nucleotides, the CDR3 is TGTGCCAGTAGTATAGAGGGGGGGATGACAGGAACTGAAGCTTTCTTT. It yields the protein CASSIEGGMTGTEAFF. Full variable domain (rest looked up from reference TRBV19 and TRBJ1-1): DGGITQSPKYLFRKEGQNVTLSCEQNLNHDAMYWYRQDPGQGLRLIYYSQIVNDFQKGDIAEGYSVSREKKESFPLTVTSAQKNPTAFYLCASSIEGGMTGTEAFFGQGTRLTVV.

The chain uses TRBV7-2 and TRBJ2-7; D may be TRBD2 (5 bases). Trimming shortened V by 0 bases and J by 0 bases, and 6 bases separated the two germline ends. This CDR3 has 14 residues. The germline CDR1 and CDR2 sequences are SGHTA and FQGNSA. The CDR3 DNA sequence: TGTGCCAGCAGCTTAGCGCGGGTCTCCTACGAGCAGTACTTC. Amino acids: CASSLARVSYEQYF.

The gene calls are TRBV28 and TRBJ2-3; 8 bases agree with TRBD1. With 6 bases clipped from V and 0 bases from J, the junction kept 8 bases outside the gene matches. The CDR3 is 16 amino acids. CDR1 and CDR2 (germline): MDHEN, SYDVKM. The CDR3 nucleotides are TGTGCCAGCAGCTCTGGGACAGGTAGTAGCACAGATACGCAGTATTTT. Protein sequence: CASSSGTGSSTDTQYF.

The chain links TRBV29-1 to TRBJ2-1; 7 bases map to TRBD1. The J segment lost 9 bases and the V segment lost 4 bases, leaving 12 bases of the junction unmatched. CDR1 and CDR2 from the germline V gene are SQVTM and ANQGSEA. The CDR3 covers 14 residues. In nucleotides, the CDR3 is TGCAGCGTTGCGAGACAGGGTTTAGGCAGTGAGCAGTTCTTC. It is translated as CSVARQGLGSEQFF.

This sequence joins TRBV7-8 and TRBJ2-5; D may be TRBD2 (6 bases). Trimming took 9 bases from V and 2 from J, leaving 16 bases between them. Germline CDR1 reads SGHVS; CDR2 reads FQNEAQ. The CDR3 sequence is 14 residues long. The CDR3 loop is CASSWGEAQETQYF. The CDR3 DNA sequence: TGTGCCAGTTCCTGGGGGGAGGCTCAAGAGACCCAGTACTTC.

This clone was seen a handful of times. The gene calls are TRBV29-1 and TRBJ1-1, with unresolved D. The length of the CDR3 is 13 residues. With 7 bases removed from V and 0 bases from J, the gap between germline ends came to 12 bases. Germline V lookup: CDR1 SQVTM, CDR2 ANQGSEA. CDR3 amino acids: CSGASQMNTEAFF. The CDR3 region has the DNA TGCAGCGGGGCATCACAGATGAACACTGAAGCTTTCTTT.

The V gene is TRBV20-1, the J gene TRBJ2-1; tentative D call: TRBD2 (5 bases). The CDR3 loop spans 11 amino acids. The V and J ends lost 3 bases and 11 bases respectively, with 11 bases between them. CDR1 DFQATT and CDR2 SNEGSKA come from the germline V gene (reference sequence). The DNA of the CDR3 is TGCAGTGCTAGGGTGGGAGTTCAGCAGTTCTTC. It encodes CSARVGVQQFF.

This chain links TRBV6-5 with TRBJ1-1; TRBD1 matches 8 bases. J was trimmed by 2 bases and V by 6 bases; bases with no gene match: 8. CDR1 and CDR2 from the germline V gene are MNHEY and SVGAGI. The CDR3 is 15 amino acids. The CDR3 nucleotides are TGTGCCAGCAGACAGAACGACAGGGGAAACACTGAAGCTTTCTTT. This encodes CASRQNDRGNTEAFF.

The J gene is TRBJ2-5, the V gene TRBV10-3; no clear D. The germline V gene has CDR1 ENHRY and CDR2 SYGVKD. This CDR3 is built from 14 residues. Trimming removed 2 bases from V and 5 bases from J, with 12 bases in between. CDR3 sequence: CAISEPTLSETQYF. The DNA of the CDR3 is TGTGCCATCAGTGAGCCGACACTGTCGGAGACCCAGTACTTC.

Here the CDR3 reads CASSLATPTSGTGQTQYF. The CDR3 DNA reads as TGTGCCAGCAGCTTAGCCACCCCTACTAGCGGGACGGGGCAGACCCAGTACTTC. The chain has TRBV7-2 and TRBJ2-5; TRBD2 matches at 10 bases. V trimming: 0 bases; J trimming: 6 bases; junction bases outside the gene matches: 13. Germline values: CDR1 SGHTA, CDR2 FQGNSA. CDR3 length: 18 residues.

The chain has TRBV19 and TRBJ1-3, with D possibly matching TRBD1 (6 bases). V was trimmed by 5 bases and J by 5 bases, leaving 10 bases between them. This CDR3 spans 13 amino acids. The germline gives CDR1 LNHDA, CDR2 SQIVND (reference sequence). The DNA for the CDR3 is TGTGCCAGTAGTCAGGGGAATCGAAACACCATATATTTT. It yields the protein CASSQGNRNTIYF.

This chain joins TRBV5-1 and TRBJ2-7, with a possible D match to TRBD1 (6 bases). V was cut by 4 bases and J by 0 bases, with 8 bases left in between. The CDR3 runs 13 residues. The germline V gene has CDR1 SGHRS and CDR2 YFSETQ. Here the CDR3 reads CASSPDSSYEQYF. The CDR3, as DNA: TGCGCCAGCAGCCCGGACAGCTCCTACGAGCAGTACTTC.

The CDR3 spells CASSFRGRETQYF. CDR3 nucleotides: TGTGCCAGCAGTTTCCGTGGGAGGGAGACCCAGTACTTC. The chain carries TRBV28 and TRBJ2-5; weak D call: TRBD2 (6 bases). Germline CDR1 and CDR2: MDHEN and SYDVKM. This CDR3 is 13 amino acids long. Trimming removed 3 bases from V and 5 bases from J, with 10 bases in between.

Here the CDR3 reads CASSLNGGTTQYF. In nucleotides, the CDR3 is TGTGCCAGCAGCTTAAACGGGGGAACAACGCAGTATTTT. The chain couples TRBV11-3 to TRBJ2-3, with a tentative D call TRBD2 (6 bases). The CDR3 is 13 amino acids. Between the trimmed V and J ends, which lost 2 bases and 9 bases, there was a span of 12 bases. Germline CDR1 and CDR2: SGHNT and YENEEA.

The V and J genes are TRBV21-1 and TRBJ2-1; whether TRBD1, the table's D call, matches the DNA was not checked. TRBV21-1 is classified as a pseudogene. This CDR3 is 18 amino acids long. The CDR3 is CASSKRKPGQGTYNEQFF. In DNA form, the CDR3 reads TGTGCCAGCAGCAAACGCAAACCGGGACAGGGCACATACAATGAGCAGTTCTTC.

This chain links TRBV11-2 with TRBJ2-6, with 7 bases identical to TRBD1. The trim removed 5 bases at V and 0 bases at J, leaving 13 bases unmatched. This CDR3 region has 19 residues. Germline CDR1 is SGHAT and CDR2 is FQNNGV. In DNA, the CDR3 is TGTGCCAGCAGCAATTATCCACAGGGGAAAATCTCTGGGGCCAACGTCCTGACTTTC. This sequence encodes CASSNYPQGKISGANVLTF.

V gene TRBV28 combines with J gene TRBJ1-5; TRBD1 might be the D (5 bases). Germline loops: CDR1 MDHEN, CDR2 SYDVKM. CDR3 length: 16 amino acids. Deletions cut 5 bases from V and 4 bases from J, with 18 bases between. The CDR3 bases are TGTGCCAGCAGTCCACGGACACCGCTAGGTAATCAGCCCCAGCATTTT. Translating gives CASSPRTPLGNQPQHF.

V and J are TRBV5-5 and TRBJ2-5; 13 nucleotides align to TRBD2. The CDR3 sequence is 16 residues long. The junction had 5 bases not matched to a gene; V was cut back by 5 bases and J by 1 base. Germline assignment: CDR1 SGHKS and CDR2 YYEKEE (reference sequence). The CDR3 DNA sequence: TGTGCCAGCAGTTCCGGACTAGCGGGAGTCCAAGAGACCCAGTACTTC. It yields the protein CASSSGLAGVQETQYF.

The chain joins TRBV7-6 to TRBJ2-5; TRBD2 agrees at 13 bases. Looked up from germline, CDR1 is SGHVS and CDR2 is FNYEAQ. CDR3 size: 16 residues. Trimming cost V 0 bases and J 5 bases; bases outside gene matches: 3. CDR3 region: CASSLAELAGGETQYF. DNA of the CDR3: TGTGCCAGCAGCTTAGCGGAACTAGCGGGAGGGGAGACCCAGTACTTC.

This clone was seen only once. CDR3: CASSQDVVRNTEAFF. CDR3 coding DNA: TGTGCCAGCAGCCAAGATGTGGTCAGGAACACTGAAGCTTTCTTT. This chain joins TRBV4-2 and TRBJ1-1; no definite D call. Looked up from germline, CDR1 is LGHNA and CDR2 is YNFKEQ. V was cut by 0 bases and J by 1 base, with 9 bases left in between. The CDR3 consists of 15 residues.